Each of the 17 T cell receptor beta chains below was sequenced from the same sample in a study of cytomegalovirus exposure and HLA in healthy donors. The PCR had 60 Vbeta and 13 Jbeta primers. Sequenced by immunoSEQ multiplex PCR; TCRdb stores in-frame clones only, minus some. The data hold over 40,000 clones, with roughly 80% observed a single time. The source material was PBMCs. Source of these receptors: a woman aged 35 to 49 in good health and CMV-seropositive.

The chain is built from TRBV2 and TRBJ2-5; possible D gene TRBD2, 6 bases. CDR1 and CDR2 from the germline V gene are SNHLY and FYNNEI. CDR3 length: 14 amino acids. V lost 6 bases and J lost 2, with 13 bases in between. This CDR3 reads CASRDTGRQETQYF. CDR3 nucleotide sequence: TGTGCCAGCAGGGATACCGGGAGACAAGAGACCCAGTACTTC.

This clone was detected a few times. CDR3 loop: CAISESGQGSEKLFF. The CDR3 DNA sequence: TGTGCCATCAGTGAGTCGGGGCAGGGTAGTGAAAAACTGTTTTTT. The chain is built from TRBV10-3 and TRBJ1-4; tentative D call: TRBD1 (5 bases). This CDR3 has 15 residues. Germline CDR1 ENHRY, CDR2 SYGVKD. The V end was cut by 0 bases, the J end by 7 bases, with 12 bases between.

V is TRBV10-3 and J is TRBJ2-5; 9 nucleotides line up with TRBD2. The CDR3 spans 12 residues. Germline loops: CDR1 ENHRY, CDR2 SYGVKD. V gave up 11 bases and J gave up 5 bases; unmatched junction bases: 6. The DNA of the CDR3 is TGTGCCTCCGGGACTAGCAGGGAGACCCAGTACTTC. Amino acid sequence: CASGTSRETQYF.

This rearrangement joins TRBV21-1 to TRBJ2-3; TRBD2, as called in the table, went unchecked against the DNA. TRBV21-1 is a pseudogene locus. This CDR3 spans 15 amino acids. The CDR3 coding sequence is TGTGCCAGCGGAGAAATAGCGGGGGGTCCCTATACGCAGTATTTT. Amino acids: CASGEIAGGPYTQYF.

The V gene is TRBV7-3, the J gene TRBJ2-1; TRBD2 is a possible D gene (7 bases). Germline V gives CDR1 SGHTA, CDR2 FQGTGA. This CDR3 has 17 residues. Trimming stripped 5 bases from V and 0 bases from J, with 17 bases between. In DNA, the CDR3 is TGTGCCAGCAGCCCCGAGGGGGGGAGGGGCTCCTACAATGAGCAGTTCTTC. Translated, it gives CASSPEGGRGSYNEQFF.

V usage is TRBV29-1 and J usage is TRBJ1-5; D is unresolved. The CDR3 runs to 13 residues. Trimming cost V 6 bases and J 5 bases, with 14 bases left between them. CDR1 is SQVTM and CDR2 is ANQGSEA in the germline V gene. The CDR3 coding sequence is TGCAGCGTGGGGTGGGGAGATCATCAGCCCCAGCATTTT. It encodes CSVGWGDHQPQHF.

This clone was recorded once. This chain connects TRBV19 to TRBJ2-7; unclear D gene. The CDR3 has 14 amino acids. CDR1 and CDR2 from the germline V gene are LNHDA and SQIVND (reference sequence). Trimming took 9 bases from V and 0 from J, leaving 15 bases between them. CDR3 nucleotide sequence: TGTGCCAGCCGAGCAAAATTTAGCTCCTACGAGCAGTACTTC. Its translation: CASRAKFSSYEQYF.

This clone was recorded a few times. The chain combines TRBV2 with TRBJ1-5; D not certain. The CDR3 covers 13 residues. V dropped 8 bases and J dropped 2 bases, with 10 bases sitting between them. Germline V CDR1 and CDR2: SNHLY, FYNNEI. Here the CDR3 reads CASCIDGNQPQHF. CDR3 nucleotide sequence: TGTGCCAGCTGCATAGATGGCAATCAGCCCCAGCATTTT.

The CDR3 DNA is TGTGCCAGCAGTCTGACAGGGGGCACTGAAGCTTTCTTT. Protein product: CASSLTGGTEAFF. V gene TRBV6-5 combines with J gene TRBJ1-1; 9 bases are a match to TRBD1. This CDR3 is 13 amino acids long. V shed 5 bases, J shed 4 bases, and the junction held 2 bases outside the gene matches. The germline V gene encodes CDR1 MNHEY and CDR2 SVGAGI.

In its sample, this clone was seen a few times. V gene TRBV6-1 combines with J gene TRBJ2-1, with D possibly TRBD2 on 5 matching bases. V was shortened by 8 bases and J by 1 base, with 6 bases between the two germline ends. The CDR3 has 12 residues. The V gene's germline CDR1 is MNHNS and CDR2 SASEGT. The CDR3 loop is CASGESYNEQFF. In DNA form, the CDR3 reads TGTGCCAGCGGGGAGTCCTACAATGAGCAGTTCTTC.

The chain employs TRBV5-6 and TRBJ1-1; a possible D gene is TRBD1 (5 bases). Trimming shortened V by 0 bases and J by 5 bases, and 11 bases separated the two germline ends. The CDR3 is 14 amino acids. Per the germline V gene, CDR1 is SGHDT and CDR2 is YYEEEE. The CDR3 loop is CASSLGPGGTEAFF. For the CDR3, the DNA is TGTGCCAGCAGCTTGGGGCCGGGGGGTACTGAAGCTTTCTTT. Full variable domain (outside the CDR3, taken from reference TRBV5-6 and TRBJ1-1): DAGVTQSPTHLIKTRGQQVTLRCSPKSGHDTVSWYQQALGQGPQFIFQYYEEEERQRGNFPDRFSGHQFPNYSSELNVNALLLGDSALYLCASSLGPGGTEAFFGQGTRLTVV.

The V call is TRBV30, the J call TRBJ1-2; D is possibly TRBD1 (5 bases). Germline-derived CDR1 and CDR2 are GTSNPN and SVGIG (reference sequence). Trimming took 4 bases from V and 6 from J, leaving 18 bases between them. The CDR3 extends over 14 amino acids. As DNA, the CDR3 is TGTGCCTGGACCCCTGGGTGGGGGAGGGATGGCTACACCTTC. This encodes CAWTPGWGRDGYTF.

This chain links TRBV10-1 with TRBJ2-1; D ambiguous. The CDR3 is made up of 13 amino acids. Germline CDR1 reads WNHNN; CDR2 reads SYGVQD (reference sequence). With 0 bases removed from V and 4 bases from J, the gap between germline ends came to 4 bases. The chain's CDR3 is CASSESSYNEQFF. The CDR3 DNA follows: TGCGCCAGCAGTGAGTCCTCGTACAATGAGCAGTTCTTC.

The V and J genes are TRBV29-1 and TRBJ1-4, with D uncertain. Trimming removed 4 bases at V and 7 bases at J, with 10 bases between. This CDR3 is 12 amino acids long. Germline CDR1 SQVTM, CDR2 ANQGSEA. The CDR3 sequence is CSVGAAGEKLFF. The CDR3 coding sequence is TGCAGCGTTGGAGCTGCAGGTGAAAAACTGTTTTTT.

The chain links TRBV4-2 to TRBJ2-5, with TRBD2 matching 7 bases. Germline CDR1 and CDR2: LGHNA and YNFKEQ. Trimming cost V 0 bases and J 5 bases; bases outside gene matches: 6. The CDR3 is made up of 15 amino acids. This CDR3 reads CASSQDRGVGETQYF. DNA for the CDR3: TGTGCCAGCAGCCAAGATCGGGGGGTAGGGGAGACCCAGTACTTC.

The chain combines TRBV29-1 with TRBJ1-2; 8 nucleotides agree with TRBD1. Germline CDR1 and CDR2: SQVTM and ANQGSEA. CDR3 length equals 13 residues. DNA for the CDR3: TGCACCTACTACAGGACAGGGTCCTATGGCTACACCTTC. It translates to CTYYRTGSYGYTF.

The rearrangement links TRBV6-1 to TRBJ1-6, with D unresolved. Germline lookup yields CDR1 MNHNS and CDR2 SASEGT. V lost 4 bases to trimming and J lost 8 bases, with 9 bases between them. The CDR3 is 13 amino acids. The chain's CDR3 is CASSGLQHSPLHF. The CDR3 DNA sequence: TGTGCCAGCAGTGGATTACAGCATTCACCCCTCCACTTT.